A selection of T cell receptor beta chains follows, all from one sample in a study of T cells in tuberculosis. Some clones are missing from TCRdb's copy, which holds only in-frame ones; the method was immunoSEQ multiplex PCR. The profile shows 70,000 to 95,000 clones, approximately 91% of them singletons. Material for sequencing was CD1b-GMM tetramer-negative cells sorted from PBMCs. The receptors were gathered from an adult woman with latent tuberculosis. CDR3s include the opening cysteine and the closing phenylalanine or tryptophan. A D gene is named only where the DNA matches it firmly. Clone size is not always given. Where it is, it says once, few, many or a class for expanded clones.

abundance | j_gene | v_gene | d_gene | CDR3nt | CDR3aa
NA | TRBJ1-2 | TRBV27 | TRBD1 | TGTGCCAGCAGTATGACAGGGGCCTACGGCTACACCTTC | CASSMTGAYGYTF
once | TRBJ1-6 | TRBV5-4 | NA | TGTGCCAGCAGAGCTCAAGGGGTGGTCAATTCACCCCTCCACTTT | CASRAQGVVNSPLHF
NA | TRBJ2-2 | TRBV5-1 | NA | TGCGCCAGCCAGGTCAAGGACACCGGGGAGCTGTTTTTT | CASQVKDTGELFF
NA | TRBJ2-3 | TRBV11-2 | NA | TGTGCCAGCAGCTTAGTAAGGAAGGCGGGCACAGATACGCAGTATTTT | CASSLVRKAGTDTQYF
once | TRBJ1-2 | TRBV5-5 | TRBD1 | TGTGCCAGCAGCTCCCTGACAGGGGGGTATGGCTACACCTTC | CASSSLTGGYGYTF
NA | TRBJ1-5 | TRBV7-9 | TRBD1 | TGTGCCAGCAGCCCCGGGACAGGGATCAATCAGCCCCAGCATTTT | CASSPGTGINQPQHF
NA | TRBJ1-2 | TRBV7-2 | NA | TGTGCCAGCAGCCTCTCGGCCACCCCAGGCTATGGCTACACCTTC | CASSLSATPGYGYTF
NA | TRBJ2-3 | TRBV5-1 | TRBD2 | TGCGCCAGCAGCTTGAGGGCGGGGGGGCTTGGTGATACGCAGTATTTT | CASSLRAGGLGDTQYF
NA | TRBJ1-5 | TRBV7-2 | NA | TGTGCCAGCAGCTTATGGGGGGGGCGCAATCAGCCCCAGCATTTT | CASSLWGGRNQPQHF
once | TRBJ2-7 | TRBV5-4 | TRBD2 | TGTGCCAGCAGCTTGTATTCTAGCGGGGGAACCTACGAGCAGTACTTC | CASSLYSSGGTYEQYF
NA | TRBJ1-6 | TRBV5-4 | NA | TGTGCCAGCAGCTTGGCCTCTCGTAATTCACCCCTCCACTTT | CASSLASRNSPLHF
NA | TRBJ2-6 | TRBV27 | TRBD1 | TGTGCCAGCAGTTCATGGGGACAGGGAGGGAGCGGGGCCAACGTCCTGACTTTC | CASSSWGQGGSGANVLTF
NA | TRBJ2-5 | TRBV5-1 | TRBD2 | TGCGCCAGCAGCCCTCGGGGGGGTTCAGAGACCCAGTACTTC | CASSPRGGSETQYF
NA | TRBJ1-2 | TRBV7-8 | TRBD1 | TGTGCCAGCAGCCTGGACAGGGTTCATGGCTACACCTTC | CASSLDRVHGYTF
NA | TRBJ1-2 | TRBV9 | NA | TGTGCCAGCAGCGATGACAGCTATGGCTACACCTTC | CASSDDSYGYTF
NA | TRBJ1-1 | TRBV5-6 | NA | TGTGCCAGCAGCCCGGTCGGGGTGGGCACTGAAGCTTTCTTT | CASSPVGVGTEAFF
NA | TRBJ2-3 | TRBV9 | TRBD2 | TGTGCCAGCAGCGAGGGACTAGCGGGGGGGCCTCTCTTATATACGCAGTATTTT | CASSEGLAGGPLLYTQYF
NA | TRBJ1-2 | TRBV19 | TRBD1 | TGTGCCAGTAGCCTCGGACAGGGGGCCCACTATGGCTACACCTTC | CASSLGQGAHYGYTF
once | TRBJ2-2 | TRBV27 | TRBD1 | TGTGCCAGCGCAGGGGGCTCGTACACCGGGGAGCTGTTTTTT | CASAGGSYTGELFF
NA | TRBJ1-3 | TRBV2 | TRBD1 | TGTGCCAGCAGTGCCGGGGACAGGTCTGGAAACACCATATATTTT | CASSAGDRSGNTIYF
NA | TRBJ2-2 | TRBV4-3 | TRBD1 | TGCGCCAGCAGCAGACCGGGACAGGGGGCACAGGCGAACACCGGGGAGCTGTTTTTT | CASSRPGQGAQANTGELFF
NA | TRBJ2-1 | TRBV5-4 | TRBD2 | TGTGCCAGCAACCCAACTAGCGGGGGAACGTACAATGAGCAGTTCTTC | CASNPTSGGTYNEQFF
NA | TRBJ2-1 | TRBV6-6 | NA | TGTGCCAGCAGTTACTTCGGGGGTCCGAAGGCCAATGAGCAGTTCTTC | CASSYFGGPKANEQFF
NA | TRBJ1-1 | TRBV7-6 | NA | TGTGCCAGCAGCTTAGAGGCAGGGGAGAGGAACACTGAAGCTTTCTTT | CASSLEAGERNTEAFF
NA | TRBJ2-2 | TRBV27 | NA | TGTGCCAGCAGTTTATCGGGGCTCACCGGGGAGCTGTTTTTT | CASSLSGLTGELFF
NA | TRBJ1-2 | TRBV29-1 | TRBD1 | TGCAGCGTTGAAACAGGGGGGGACTATGGCTACACCTTC | CSVETGGDYGYTF
NA | TRBJ1-1 | TRBV5-1 | NA | TGCGCCAGCAGCTTCCCAGGGGTAGGGACTGAAGCTTTCTTT | CASSFPGVGTEAFF
NA | TRBJ2-1 | TRBV25-1 | NA | TGTGCCAGCAGCGGACTGGATGAGCAGTTCTTC | CASSGLDEQFF
NA | TRBJ2-1 | TRBV10-3 | NA | TGTGCCATCAGTGAGTCTAACTACAATGAGCAGTTCTTC | CAISESNYNEQFF
once | TRBJ1-3 | TRBV4-3 | TRBD1 | TGCGCCAGCAGCCAAACCGGGACAGATTTTTTCTCTGGAAACACCATATATTTT | CASSQTGTDFFSGNTIYF
NA | TRBJ1-4 | TRBV7-8 | NA | TGTGCCAGCAGCCACCGCCGCGAAACTAATGAAAAACTGTTTTTT | CASSHRRETNEKLFF
NA | TRBJ2-7 | TRBV10-3 | TRBD2 | TGTGCCATCAGTAAGGGACTAGCGGGGGCCTCCTACGAGCAGTACTTC | CAISKGLAGASYEQYF
NA | TRBJ2-5 | TRBV5-1 | NA | TGCGCCAGCAGCTTGGCGGGGGGCCTACCTCAAGAGACCCAGTACTTC | CASSLAGGLPQETQYF
NA | TRBJ1-1 | TRBV28 | NA | TGTGCCAGCACCCGGGCGGGTGCGAACACTGAAGCTTTCTTT | CASTRAGANTEAFF
NA | TRBJ2-6 | TRBV15 | TRBD1 | TGTGCCACCAGCAGACCCACCGGGACAGGAGTCTCTGGGGCCAACGTCCTGACTTTC | CATSRPTGTGVSGANVLTF
NA | TRBJ1-2 | TRBV4-2 | TRBD1 | TGTGCCAGCAGCCAAGATCGAACCATAGGGGGCAACTATGGCTACACCTTC | CASSQDRTIGGNYGYTF